This T cell receptor beta chain came from a study of T cell changes during pregnancy in multiple sclerosis. Only in-frame clones appear in the TCRdb table, and some are missing; sequencing was by immunoSEQ multiplex PCR. In the table there are about 110,000 clones, approximately 93% of which are singletons. The CDR3 is made up of 16 amino acids. The V end lost 0 bases, the J end lost 1 base, and 13 bases lay between the germline ends. Germline CDR1 and CDR2: SGDLS and YYNGEE. This TCR was recovered from a female donor with multiple sclerosis, enrolled in a pregnancy study. The chain couples TRBV9 to TRBJ1-1, with TRBD1 as a possible D gene (5 bases). Sequencing used peripheral blood, obtained after pregnancy. CDR3 DNA sequence: TGTGCCAGCAGCGTAGACGGAGGGGTAGGGAACACTGAAGCTTTCTTT. This sequence encodes CASSVDGGVGNTEAFF. The variable domain in full, completed from reference TRBV9 and TRBJ1-1, reads DSGVTQTPKHLITATGQRVTLRCSPRSGDLSVYWYQQSLDQGLQFLIQYYNGEERAKGNILERFSAQQFPDLHSELNLSSLELGDSALYFCASSVDGGVGNTEAFFGQGTRLTVV.